Each of the 23 T cell receptor beta chains below was sequenced from the same sample in a study of metastatic and nonmetastatic thyroid tumors. From the PCR reads, TCRdb re-called clones with MiXCR. The repertoire consists of about 24,000 clones, with 15% to 20% occurring once and the leading ten covering approximately 4.3%. Until they underwent thyroid surgery, no patient had received any treatment. The sample taken for sequencing was blood. These receptors all stem from a male donor with papillary thyroid cancer or a benign thyroid nodule (not recorded which). Some clones in this sample may be carry-over from other donors' samples.

A word on this clone: A much larger clone lies one base from this, so it may be a read error. Other nucleotide sequences in the sample specify the same CDR3. V is TRBV30 and J is TRBJ2-1; D uncertain. This CDR3 is built from 11 residues. Germline CDR1 reads GTSNPN; CDR2 reads SVGIG (reference sequence). CDR3 residues: CAWSVYNEQFF. CDR3 DNA sequence: TGCGCCTGGAGTGTGTACAATGAGCAGTTCTTC. The full variable domain, completed using reference TRBV30 and TRBJ2-1, is SQTIHQWPATLVQPVGSPLSLECTVEGTSNPNLYWYRQAAGRGLQLLFYSVGIGQISSEVPQNLSASRPQDRQFILSSKKLLLSDSGFYLCAWSVYNEQFFGPGTRLTVL.

This clone was counted many times. This rearrangement joins TRBV12-3 or TRBV12-4 to TRBJ1-1, with a weak D call TRBD1 (5 bases). V was pared by 5 bases and J by 11 bases, with 15 bases between. There are 12 residues in the CDR3. The CDR3: CASSPEAGMAFF. The CDR3 bases are TGTGCCAGCAGTCCCGAGGCAGGGATGGCTTTCTTT.

The V call is TRBV19, the J call TRBJ1-2; TRBD1 matches 8 bases. From germline, CDR1 is LNHDA and CDR2 SQIVND (reference sequence). Germline trimming cut 5 bases from V and 1 base from J; bases unmatched to any gene: 6. The CDR3 contains 15 residues. The CDR3 region has the DNA TGTGCCAGTAGTCTACGACAGGGGAGTAACTATGGCTACACCTTC. This gives the protein CASSLRQGSNYGYTF.

This clone is categorized as medium-sized. The chain carries TRBV12-3 or TRBV12-4 and TRBJ2-3; D is ambiguous. The V end lost 3 bases, the J end lost 1 base, and 5 bases lay between the germline ends. The length of the CDR3 is 13 residues. The CDR3 nucleotides are TGTGCCAGCAGTTTTGAGCGCACAGATACGCAGTATTTT. Its protein is CASSFERTDTQYF.

For this clone: Other nucleotide sequences from this sample produce the same CDR3. The J gene is TRBJ1-2, the V gene TRBV11-2; D is unclear. This CDR3 region has 14 residues. The germline V and J ends were trimmed by 1 base and 4 bases, with 10 bases remaining between them. CDR1 is SGHAT and CDR2 is FQNNGV in the germline V gene. The CDR3 DNA is TGTGCCAGCAGCTTAGCTTTGGACCGCTATGGCTACACCTTC. Translating gives CASSLALDRYGYTF.

This clone was recorded at least ten times. This CDR3 is CASSRGRSYEQYF. The CDR3 DNA follows: TGCGCCAGCAGTAGGGGAAGGTCCTACGAGCAGTACTTC. V gene TRBV5-1 combines with J gene TRBJ2-7; possibly TRBD1 for D (5 bases). The V end lost 5 bases, the J end lost 1 base, and 10 bases lay between the germline ends. The CDR3 has 13 residues. Per germline, CDR1 SGHRS and CDR2 YFSETQ.

As regards this clone: In this CDR3 the conserved last residue, phenylalanine or tryptophan, is missing, so a read error is likely. This chain uses TRBV27 with TRBJ2-7, with 8 nucleotides matching TRBD1. Germline assignment: CDR1 MNHEY and CDR2 SMNVEV (reference sequence). This CDR3 is 12 amino acids long. CDR3 DNA: TGTGCCAGAAGGGACAGGCAATACGTGCAGTACTTG. Translated: CARRDRQYVQYL.

Many counts were recorded for this clone. The CDR3 here is CASGGATNEKLFF. In DNA form, the CDR3 reads TGTGCCAGCGGAGGGGCAACTAATGAAAAACTGTTTTTT. This chain links TRBV9 with TRBJ1-4, with D perhaps matching TRBD1 (5 bases). This CDR3 contains 13 residues. Germline V gene data show CDR1 as SGDLS and CDR2 as YYNGEE. With 7 bases removed from V and 0 bases from J, the gap between germline ends came to 7 bases.

In its sample, this clone is medium-sized. The gene calls are TRBV6-1 and TRBJ1-5, with 10 bases fitting TRBD1. Germline loops: CDR1 MNHNS, CDR2 SASEGT. The J segment lost 1 base and the V segment lost 4 bases, leaving 1 base of the junction unmatched. The length of the CDR3 is 15 residues. CDR3 sequence: CASSGDRGSNQPQHF. In nucleotides, the CDR3 is TGTGCCAGCAGTGGGGACAGGGGAAGCAATCAGCCCCAGCATTTT.

The sample holds many counts of this clone. This chain joins TRBV7-6 and TRBJ2-7, with TRBD1 identical over 9 bases. J was trimmed by 3 bases and V by 1 base; bases with no gene match: 4. CDR1 SGHVS and CDR2 FNYEAQ come from the germline V gene. The CDR3 consists of 15 residues. CDR3: CASSLGRQGGYEQYF. CDR3 DNA: TGTGCCAGCAGCTTAGGGAGACAGGGGGGCTACGAGCAGTACTTC.

The sample holds many counts of this clone. This rearrangement joins TRBV5-5 to TRBJ2-1; no reliable D call. This CDR3 has 14 amino acids. Germline lookup yields CDR1 SGHKS and CDR2 YYEKEE (reference sequence). The V end lost 0 bases, the J end lost 7 bases, and 11 bases lay between the germline ends. CDR3 DNA sequence: TGTGCCAGCAGCTTGGAACCCATGGGTAATGAGCAGTTCTTC. This codes for CASSLEPMGNEQFF.

Ten or more counts support this clone. The chain links TRBV29-1 to TRBJ1-1; 8 bases are shared with TRBD1. From germline, CDR1 is SQVTM and CDR2 ANQGSEA. This CDR3 has 13 amino acids. V lost 5 bases to trimming and J lost 5 bases; unmatched junction nucleotides: 7. CDR3 loop: CSVRQGFRTEAFF. The CDR3 nucleotides are TGCAGCGTTAGACAGGGGTTTCGGACTGAAGCTTTCTTT.

This clone appeared many times. The chain is built from TRBV11-2 and TRBJ2-4; either TRBD1 or TRBD2 may fit D (5 bases each). From germline, CDR1 is SGHAT and CDR2 FQNNGV. V was shortened by 3 bases and J by 8 bases, with 20 bases between the two germline ends. This CDR3 spans 16 amino acids. The CDR3: CASSFGPRDRPHIQYF. CDR3 in DNA: TGTGCCAGCAGCTTTGGTCCTAGGGACCGACCCCACATTCAGTACTTC.

This clone came up a few times. V usage is TRBV28 and J usage is TRBJ1-1; TRBD1 agrees at 8 bases. V lost 2 bases and J lost 8; bases outside the gene matches: 7. The CDR3 loop spans 14 amino acids. CDR1 MDHEN and CDR2 SYDVKM come from the germline V gene. In nucleotides, the CDR3 is TGTGCCAGCAGTTTACGCGGACAGGGTCGAGAAGCTTTCTTT. It is translated as CASSLRGQGREAFF.

Judged by abundance, this clone is medium-sized (0.01 to 0.1%). The rearrangement joins TRBV27 to TRBJ2-7; D unresolved. The V end was cut by 8 bases, the J end by 4 bases, with 6 bases between. Germline loops: CDR1 MNHEY, CDR2 SMNVEV (reference sequence). CDR3 size: 10 residues. The CDR3 region has the DNA TGTGCCAGCGGAGCGTACGAGCAGTACTTC. Translation: CASGAYEQYF.

This clone showed up many times. The chain combines TRBV11-3 with TRBJ2-6; D is unclear. Germline lookup yields CDR1 SGHNT and CDR2 YENEEA. Trimming stripped 3 bases from V and 2 bases from J, with 2 bases between. CDR3 length: 13 residues. In nucleotides, the CDR3 is TGTGCCAGCAGCTTCGCTGGGGCCAACGTCCTGACTTTC. Protein product: CASSFAGANVLTF.

This clone was recorded many times. CDR3: CASSFMTSGDEQYF. The CDR3 nucleotides are TGTGCCAGCAGCTTCATGACTAGCGGGGACGAGCAGTACTTC. This sequence joins TRBV5-4 and TRBJ2-7, with 11 bases fitting TRBD2. V was clipped by 2 bases and J by 5 bases; unmatched bases: 3. Germline V gene lookup returns CDR1 SGHNT and CDR2 YYREEE (reference sequence). This CDR3 comprises 14 residues.

This clone was seen only a few times. The chain uses TRBV27 and TRBJ1-2; perhaps TRBD1 as D (5 bases). The CDR3 is 13 residues long. Germline V gene lookup returns CDR1 MNHEY and CDR2 SMNVEV (reference sequence). The ends were cut back, 8 bases at V and 4 bases at J, with 14 bases in the middle. The CDR3 loop is CASGADRIYGYTF. CDR3 nucleotide sequence: TGTGCCAGCGGGGCAGACAGAATCTATGGCTACACCTTC.

This clone was observed many times. The genes are TRBV20-1 and TRBJ2-1, with a possible D match to TRBD1 (5 bases). CDR1 and CDR2 from the germline V gene are DFQATT and SNEGSKA (reference sequence). Trimming cost V 0 bases and J 3 bases, with 15 bases left between them. This CDR3 has 16 residues. The CDR3 nucleotides are TGCAGTGCTAGAGAATCCGGACACAAAATCTACAATGAGCAGTTCTTC. It is translated as CSARESGHKIYNEQFF.

This clone occurred many times. This chain joins TRBV13 and TRBJ2-1; unclear D gene. This CDR3 has 12 amino acids. Germline loops: CDR1 PRHDT, CDR2 FYEKMQ (reference sequence). The V gene lost 1 base and the J gene lost 5 bases, with 3 bases spanning the gap. The CDR3 nucleotides are TGTGCCAGCAGCTTAGACGACAATGAGCAGTTCTTC. This codes for CASSLDDNEQFF.

About this clone itself: An end of the junction differs from the germline gene, which may be a read error. J is TRBJ2-1 and V is TRBV28, with 10 bases identical to TRBD2. The CDR3 contains 15 residues. CDR1 and CDR2 from the germline V gene are MDHEN and SYDVKM. The CDR3 coding sequence is TGTGACAGCTACCCCGCCGGGACTAGCGACGAGGAGCAGTTCTTC. Translating it yields CDSYPAGTSDEEQFF.

The J gene is TRBJ2-7, the V gene TRBV7-6, with 7 bases that match TRBD2. The CDR3 spans 13 residues. The V segment lost 0 bases and the J segment 7 bases; nucleotides outside the gene matches: 3. The germline CDR1 and CDR2 sequences are SGHVS and FNYEAQ. DNA for the CDR3: TGTGCCAGCAGCTTAGCCAGCGGGAATGAGCAGTACTTC. The encoded protein is CASSLASGNEQYF.

Notes on this clone: The CDR3 carries no conserved terminal phenylalanine or tryptophan, so it likely arises from a read error. V usage is TRBV20-1 and J usage is TRBJ1-2; D gene uncertain. V gave up 3 bases and J gave up 10 bases, with 15 bases separating them. The CDR3 loop spans 12 amino acids. In germline, CDR1 is DFQATT, CDR2 SNEGSKA (reference sequence). CDR3 DNA: TGCAGTGCTAGTAGCGCAGAGCATGCCTACACCCTC. It yields the protein CSASSAEHAYTL.